This T cell receptor (beta chain) appears in the sequencing data of a study of CD8 T cells in Susac syndrome. As to this clonotype: What it binds is unknown.

Random hexamers were used to reverse transcribe the RNA input (about 0.5 to 1 ug). The immunoSEQ assay covered 54 Vbeta and 13 Jbeta segments for CDR3. TCRdb used MiXCR to reprocess the immunoSEQ multiplex PCR reads, holding one entry per CDR3 protein. The data contain approximately 74,000 distinct CDR3 sequences, 94% of them singletons. The CDR3 is 16 residues long. Trimming stripped 3 bases from V and 2 bases from J, with 16 bases between. CDR1 is SNHLY, CDR2 FYNNEI, per germline. Notes on the study in general: As the study acknowledged, the number of individuals in its TCR sequencing and HLA analysis was relatively small. CD8+ clones in Susac expanded most in TEMRA cells and active patients.

Specimen: CD8+ T cells from PBMCs. This chain links TRBV2 with TRBJ1-1, with D tentatively TRBD1 (6 bases). This clonotype was obtained from a human donor with Susac syndrome. The CDR3 DNA follows: TGTGCCAGCAGTGACCCGGGGGAGGGGGTTAACACTGAAGCTTTCTTT. This translates into CASSDPGEGVNTEAFF.